This T cell receptor (beta chain) was identified in a study of T-cell reconstitution after alpha-beta-depleted transplantation in children. Study-level findings and limits: The high TCRbeta diversity at day 60 in some patients came from surviving recipient T cells and thymic progenitors. Reports say that about two months after transplant, the alpha-beta T cells came out of several hundred graft clones that had expanded. Newly produced T cells mostly accounted for T-cell counts and diversity one year post-transplant.

At least ten counts were recorded for this clonotype. The target antigen is unknown. The CDR3 sequence is 13 residues long. Germline values: CDR1 MNHEY, CDR2 SMNVEV (reference sequence). Deletions cut 5 bases from V and 0 bases from J, with 7 bases between. It was with unique molecular identifiers that the TCRbeta library was prepared. One entry per CDR3 protein results from TCRdb running MiXCR on the PCR reads. The table has about 1,000,000 distinct CDR3 sequences, about 31% seen once; the top ten hold roughly 31%. This sequence joins TRBV27 and TRBJ1-1; D is uncertain. The specimen was PBMCs, mostly from graft donor cells, collected 360 days after TCRalphabeta/CD19-depleted stem cell transplant. This TCR derives from a boy younger than two who had a stem cell transplant for SCID, so the T cells may come from the graft donor. The chain's CDR3 is CASSLHLNTEAFF. CDR3 in DNA: TGTGCCAGCAGTCTCCATTTGAACACTGAAGCTTTCTTT.